Listed below are T cell receptor beta chains from one sample, sequenced in a study of Tregs in tolerant kidney transplant recipients. Assay: immunoSEQ multiplex PCR; the TCRdb copy retains only in-frame clones and omits some. Of about 240,000 clones detected, about 80% appear once; the ten largest clones hold over 0.5%. Specimen: CD4+ T cells from blood. Receptor source: a human donor in good health. The CDR3 runs from the conserved cysteine through the conserved F or W. A D gene is named only where the DNA matches it firmly. Only part of the rows carry a size: once, few, many, or a class if the clone is expanded.

clone_size,cdr3_length,j_call,d_call,v_call,cdr3_aa,cdr3_nt
-,14,TRBJ2-2,-,TRBV9,CASSVPGITGELFF,TGTGCCAGCAGCGTCCCGGGGATAACCGGGGAGCTGTTTTTT
-,15,TRBJ1-2,-,TRBV5-4,CASSLRASGDYGYTF,TGTGCCAGCAGCTTGCGCGCCTCTGGGGATTATGGCTACACCTTC
-,16,TRBJ2-7,-,TRBV5-1,CASSLKKGVVSYEQYF,TGCGCCAGCAGCTTGAAAAAAGGAGTAGTCTCCTACGAGCAGTACTTC
-,12,TRBJ2-7,-,TRBV6-5,CASSERLYEQYF,TGTGCCAGCAGTGAACGGCTCTACGAGCAGTACTTC
-,11,TRBJ1-5,-,TRBV20-1,CSATGNQPQHF,TGCAGTGCTACAGGGAACCAGCCCCAGCATTTT
few,15,TRBJ2-7,TRBD1,TRBV9,CASSVGGTGVYEQYF,TGTGCCAGCAGCGTAGGAGGGACAGGGGTTTACGAGCAGTACTTC
once,15,TRBJ2-7,TRBD1,TRBV7-7,CASSRGTGSSYEQYF,TGTGCTAGCAGCCGCGGGACAGGGTCTTCCTACGAGCAGTACTTC
-,15,TRBJ1-2,-,TRBV14,CASSPQGTGSYGYTF,TGTGCCAGCAGCCCCCAGGGAACGGGGTCCTATGGCTACACCTTC
once,13,TRBJ1-5,-,TRBV2,CASRGEVDQPQHF,TGTGCCAGCAGAGGGGAGGTGGATCAGCCCCAGCATTTT
-,14,TRBJ1-2,TRBD1,TRBV18,CASSQGAGGDGYTF,TGTGCCAGCTCGCAGGGTGCAGGGGGCGATGGCTACACCTTC
-,13,TRBJ2-7,-,TRBV25-1,CASSARGVYEQYF,TGTGCCAGCAGTGCCAGGGGAGTCTACGAGCAGTACTTC
-,14,TRBJ1-4,TRBD1,TRBV13,CASSSGTGGEKLFF,TGTGCCAGCAGCTCCGGGACAGGGGGTGAAAAACTGTTTTTT
-,15,TRBJ2-1,TRBD2,TRBV7-3,CASSPPGERGSEQFF,TGTGCCAGCAGCCCCCCCGGCGAGCGGGGGAGTGAGCAGTTCTTC
-,15,TRBJ1-5,-,TRBV4-1,CASSLGERSNQPQHF,TGCGCCAGCAGCCTCGGGGAGAGGAGCAATCAGCCCCAGCATTTT
-,17,TRBJ2-7,TRBD2,TRBV7-8,CASSLALGKGGSYEQYF,TGTGCCAGCAGCTTAGCGCTGGGGAAGGGAGGGTCCTACGAGCAGTACTTC
-,17,TRBJ1-3,-,TRBV9,CASSLIGTGYSGNTIYF,TGTGCCAGCAGCCTCATTGGAACAGGGTACTCTGGAAACACCATATATTTT
-,16,TRBJ1-2,-,TRBV6-1,CASSDEGGGDGFGYTF,TGTGCCAGCAGTGATGAGGGAGGGGGGGATGGATTCGGCTACACCTTC
-,14,TRBJ1-2,-,TRBV21-1,CASSKGPGYYGYTF,TGTGCCAGCAGCAAAGGTCCAGGGTACTATGGCTACACCTTC
-,15,TRBJ1-6,TRBD1,TRBV5-6,CASSLEVRGNSPLHF,TGTGCCAGCAGCTTGGAGGTCAGGGGGAATTCACCCCTCCACTTT
-,14,TRBJ1-1,-,TRBV19,CASSTENAAGEAFF,TGTGCCAGTAGTACCGAAAACGCGGCAGGCGAAGCTTTCTTT
-,13,TRBJ2-2,-,TRBV30,CAWSVLQPGELFF,TGTGCCTGGAGTGTACTTCAGCCCGGGGAGCTGTTTTTT
-,14,TRBJ2-1,-,TRBV18,CASSPPGLPGEQFF,TGTGCCAGCTCACCACCCGGACTGCCCGGTGAGCAGTTCTTC
-,12,TRBJ1-1,-,TRBV2,CASNLLYTEAFF,TGTGCCAGCAATCTTCTGTACACTGAAGCTTTCTTT
few,14,TRBJ2-7,-,TRBV7-9,CASSLMPGLGEQYF,TGTGCCAGCAGCTTGATGCCCGGTCTAGGTGAGCAGTACTTC
once,14,TRBJ1-1,-,TRBV29-1,CSVGIGPGNTEAFF,TGCAGCGTTGGAATAGGACCCGGGAACACTGAAGCTTTCTTT
-,13,TRBJ2-7,-,TRBV11-2,CASSPGVLYEQYF,TGTGCCAGCAGCCCGGGGGTTTTATACGAGCAGTACTTC
-,15,TRBJ2-2,TRBD2,TRBV6-5,CASSYGGLASGELFF,TGTGCCAGCAGTTACGGGGGACTAGCGAGCGGGGAGCTGTTTTTT
-,17,TRBJ2-5,TRBD2,TRBV4-2,CASSQGSGSSSKETQYF,TGTGCCAGCAGCCAAGGTAGCGGGAGTTCCTCGAAAGAGACCCAGTACTTC
-,15,TRBJ2-5,TRBD1,TRBV5-1,CASSFLTGGAETQYF,TGCGCCAGCAGCTTCCTGACAGGGGGCGCAGAGACCCAGTACTTC
-,15,TRBJ2-5,-,TRBV5-1,CASSQGGTLQETQYF,TGCGCCAGCAGCCAAGGAGGGACACTCCAAGAGACCCAGTACTTC
-,16,TRBJ2-5,TRBD2,TRBV5-1,CASSLVAGGGQETQYF,TGCGCCAGCAGCTTGGTGGCGGGGGGGGGCCAAGAGACCCAGTACTTC
-,15,TRBJ2-7,TRBD1,TRBV7-7,CASSLADRGNYEQYF,TGTGCTAGCAGCTTAGCCGACAGGGGTAACTACGAGCAGTACTTC
few,12,TRBJ2-3,-,TRBV27,CASSSREDTQYF,TGTGCCAGCAGTTCCAGGGAAGATACGCAGTATTTT
-,16,TRBJ2-7,TRBD2,TRBV15,CATSRDSTSGRGEQYF,TGTGCCACCAGCAGAGATTCGACTAGCGGGAGAGGCGAGCAGTACTTC
-,16,TRBJ2-3,-,TRBV18,CASSPDSRTLKDTQYF,TGTGCCAGCTCCCCGGACAGTCGGACCCTTAAGGATACGCAGTATTTT
-,17,TRBJ2-3,-,TRBV9,CASSSRLSLGLADTQYF,TGTGCCAGCAGCTCCCGACTATCCCTAGGTCTAGCAGATACGCAGTATTTT